The 25 T cell receptor beta chains presented below share a single source sample, sequenced in a study of blood T cell repertoires in COVID-19. This table comes from immunoSEQ multiplex PCR, and its TCRdb copy is limited to in-frame clones, with some not included. The sample holds about 270,000 clones, roughly 85% seen once. Sequencing used peripheral blood. Receptors originate from a woman in her 70s with acute or convalescent COVID-19.

V usage is TRBV3-1 (or the pseudogene TRBV3-2) and J usage is TRBJ1-6; D is undetermined. Per germline, CDR1 LGHDT and CDR2 YNNKEL (reference sequence). V lost 4 bases to trimming and J lost 6 bases, with 10 bases between them. This CDR3 spans 14 amino acids. The CDR3 coding sequence is TGTGCCAGCAGCCTAAGGGAGACTAATTCACCCCTCCACTTT. As protein: CASSLRETNSPLHF.

There are a few counts of this clone. The rearrangement links TRBV14 to TRBJ1-1, with TRBD1 matching 7 bases. Trimming removed 4 bases from V and 4 bases from J; junction bases left unmatched: 3. Germline V gene data show CDR1 as SGHDN and CDR2 as FVKESK. This CDR3 region has 13 residues. The CDR3 loop reads CASSRQGFTEAFF. CDR3 DNA: TGTGCCAGCAGCCGACAGGGTTTCACTGAAGCTTTCTTT. Based on the CDR3 plus reference TRBV14 and TRBJ1-1, the full variable domain is EAGVTQFPSHSVIEKGQTVTLRCDPISGHDNLYWYRRVMGKEIKFLLHFVKESKQDESGMPNNRFLAERTGGTYSTLKVQPAELEDSGVYFCASSRQGFTEAFFGQGTRLTVV.

The rearrangement joins TRBV7-2 to TRBJ2-2; the D gene is possibly TRBD2 (7 bases). Deletions cut 5 bases from V and 4 bases from J, with 14 bases between. Germline assignment: CDR1 SGHTA and CDR2 FQGNSA. There are 15 residues in the CDR3. CDR3 amino acids: CASSPSGGLTGELFF. The CDR3 DNA reads TGTGCCAGCAGCCCTTCCGGGGGGCTCACCGGGGAGCTGTTTTTT.

This clone was seen a single time. This chain's CDR3 is CASNTGSFSGNTIYF. In nucleotides, the CDR3 is TGTGCCAGTAATACAGGGAGCTTCTCTGGAAACACCATATATTTT. V gene TRBV19 combines with J gene TRBJ1-3; TRBD1 might be the D (6 bases). Germline CDR1 is LNHDA and CDR2 is SQIVND (reference sequence). V was cut by 7 bases and J by 0 bases, with 13 bases left in between. This CDR3 is built from 15 residues.

The rearrangement uses TRBV7-2 and TRBJ2-7, with TRBD2 as a possible D gene (6 bases). Germline V lookup: CDR1 SGHTA, CDR2 FQGNSA. The V end was cut by 1 base, the J end by 4 bases, with 14 bases between. The CDR3 runs to 15 residues. The CDR3 loop is CASSLDRQGGYEQYF. DNA for the CDR3: TGTGCCAGCAGCTTAGATCGGCAGGGAGGATACGAGCAGTACTTC.

The rearrangement uses TRBV4-2 and TRBJ1-3; no firm D call. Germline CDR1 LGHNA, CDR2 YNFKEQ. The CDR3 sequence is 14 residues long. The V end lost 3 bases, the J end lost 5 bases, and 11 bases lay between the germline ends. Here the CDR3 DNA reads TGTGCCAGCAGCCATGACGACTCCCGAAACACCATATATTTT. It translates to CASSHDDSRNTIYF.

This rearrangement joins TRBV6-5 to TRBJ2-1; D not certain. Trimming cost V 0 bases and J 0 bases, with 6 bases left between them. Germline assignment: CDR1 MNHEY and CDR2 SVGAGI. This CDR3 spans 15 amino acids. CDR3 residues: CASSYSSSSYNEQFF. CDR3 coding DNA: TGTGCCAGCAGTTACTCGTCGAGCTCCTACAATGAGCAGTTCTTC.

The chain carries TRBV7-9 and TRBJ2-1, with D tentatively TRBD1 (6 bases). There are 14 residues in the CDR3. Per germline, CDR1 SEHNR and CDR2 FQNEAQ (reference sequence). Trimming cost V 1 base and J 8 bases, with 12 bases left between them. CDR3 sequence reads: CASSLERGSYEQFF. CDR3 coding DNA: TGTGCCAGCAGCTTAGAGAGGGGGTCGTATGAGCAGTTCTTC.

This clone was counted once. The V call is TRBV11-2, the J call TRBJ1-1, with D perhaps TRBD1 (5 bases). The germline CDR1 and CDR2 sequences are SGHAT and FQNNGV. The CDR3 is made up of 14 amino acids. V lost 2 bases to trimming and J lost 5 bases, with 12 bases between them. The CDR3 protein is CASSLQGAMTEAFF. For the CDR3, the DNA is TGTGCCAGCAGCTTACAGGGTGCAATGACTGAAGCTTTCTTT.

The chain joins TRBV5-1 to TRBJ2-3, with 8 bases aligning to TRBD2. The CDR3 extends over 16 amino acids. The germline V gene encodes CDR1 SGHRS and CDR2 YFSETQ. Trimming removed 0 bases from V and 5 bases from J; junction bases left unmatched: 8. This chain's CDR3 is CASSLEGGLVRDTQYF. In DNA form, the CDR3 reads TGCGCCAGCAGCTTGGAGGGGGGACTAGTTAGAGATACGCAGTATTTT.

CDR3 sequence: CASRGRLAADTQYF. The CDR3 nucleotides are TGTGCCAGCAGGGGGCGACTAGCTGCAGATACGCAGTATTTT. The chain employs TRBV21-1 and TRBJ2-3; the D call of TRBD2 is as the table states it, not checked on the DNA. TRBV21-1 is annotated as a pseudogene. There are 14 residues in the CDR3.

The DNA of the CDR3 is TGTGCCAGCAGGGGCTATACAGGGCTAGCCGCCTACGAGCAGTACTTC. Translating it yields CASRGYTGLAAYEQYF. The chain uses TRBV27 and TRBJ2-7; weak D call: TRBD1 (6 bases). The length of the CDR3 is 16 residues. V was clipped by 6 bases and J by 2 bases, with 20 bases between them. From germline, CDR1 is MNHEY and CDR2 SMNVEV (reference sequence).

The genes are TRBV7-9 and TRBJ2-3, with 7 bases that match TRBD2. Trimming at V came to 2 bases and at J to 0 bases, leaving 5 bases not matched to a gene. The germline V gene encodes CDR1 SEHNR and CDR2 FQNEAQ (reference sequence). This CDR3 has 16 residues. CDR3 bases: TGTGCCAGCAGCTTACCGGGGGGTGCTAGCACAGATACGCAGTATTTT. This sequence encodes CASSLPGGASTDTQYF.

This clone was detected only a few times. J is TRBJ2-7 and V is TRBV7-9, with a weak D call TRBD2 (6 bases). The V and J ends lost 1 base and 2 bases respectively, with 12 bases between them. The CDR3 consists of 15 residues. CDR1 and CDR2 (germline): SEHNR, FQNEAQ (reference sequence). CDR3 nucleotides: TGTGCCAGCAGCTTAGGTGCGGGGCTTACCTACGAGCAGTACTTC. Translated, it gives CASSLGAGLTYEQYF. The full variable domain, its missing parts supplied by reference TRBV7-9 and TRBJ2-7, is DTGVSQNPRHKITKRGQNVTFRCDPISEHNRLYWYRQTLGQGPEFLTYFQNEAQLEKSRLLSDRFSAERPKGSFSTLEIQRTEQGDSAMYLCASSLGAGLTYEQYFGPGTRLTVT.

The chain couples TRBV7-9 to TRBJ2-1; perhaps TRBD2 as D (5 bases). Trimming shortened V by 2 bases and J by 0 bases, and 14 bases separated the two germline ends. CDR1 is SEHNR, CDR2 FQNEAQ, per germline (reference sequence). The CDR3 loop spans 17 amino acids. DNA for the CDR3: TGTGCCAGCAGCTTACCTCCTTCGGGGAGCTCCTACAATGAGCAGTTCTTC. It codes for CASSLPPSGSSYNEQFF.

The rearrangement links TRBV20-1 to TRBJ2-7, with D perhaps matching TRBD2 (5 bases). V shed 3 bases and J shed 2 bases, with 8 bases lying between them. The V gene's germline CDR1 is DFQATT and CDR2 SNEGSKA (reference sequence). This CDR3 spans 12 amino acids. CDR3 protein: CSASRLTYEQYF. In DNA form, the CDR3 reads TGCAGTGCTAGTCGACTAACCTACGAGCAGTACTTC.

The rearrangement joins TRBV6-6 to TRBJ2-1, with 7 positions matching TRBD1. The CDR3 runs 14 residues. Germline V gene sequence: CDR1 MNHNY, CDR2 SVGAGI (reference sequence). V trimming: 2 bases; J trimming: 10 bases; junction bases outside the gene matches: 8. The CDR3 is CASSYPDREGEQFF. Here the CDR3 DNA reads TGTGCCAGCAGTTACCCAGACAGGGAAGGCGAGCAGTTCTTC.

J is TRBJ2-1 and V is TRBV7-8; 14 nucleotides agree with TRBD2. The germline V gene has CDR1 SGHVS and CDR2 FQNEAQ. Germline trimming cut 5 bases from V and 8 bases from J; bases unmatched to any gene: 8. The CDR3 consists of 16 residues. The CDR3 protein is CASSRRRLAGGDEQFF. In nucleotides, the CDR3 is TGTGCCAGCAGCCGTCGCAGACTAGCGGGGGGGGATGAGCAGTTCTTC. The variable domain in full, completed from reference TRBV7-8 and TRBJ2-1, reads GAGVSQSPRYKVAKRGQDVALRCDPISGHVSLFWYQQALGQGPEFLTYFQNEAQLDKSGLPSDRFFAERPEGSVSTLKIQRTQQEDSAVYLCASSRRRLAGGDEQFFGPGTRLTVL.

The chain uses TRBV30 and TRBJ2-3; D is possibly TRBD2 (5 bases). The V and J ends lost 5 bases and 1 base respectively, with 13 bases between them. The germline V gene encodes CDR1 GTSNPN and CDR2 SVGIG (reference sequence). This CDR3 has 14 amino acids. CDR3 nucleotide sequence: TGTGCCTGGGGAGAGGTCGGGGGCACAGATACGCAGTATTTT. This gives the protein CAWGEVGGTDTQYF.

DNA of the CDR3: TGTGCCAGCAGTTACCCCCAGGGTGGAACTGAAGCTTTCTTT. This encodes CASSYPQGGTEAFF. The V call is TRBV6-6, the J call TRBJ1-1; tentative D call: TRBD1 (5 bases). Germline CDR1 MNHNY, CDR2 SVGAGI (reference sequence). This CDR3 region has 14 residues. V lost 2 bases, J lost 5 bases, and 12 bases lay in between.

V gene TRBV3-1 (or the pseudogene TRBV3-2) combines with J gene TRBJ1-2; TRBD1 matches 10 bases. The germline gives CDR1 LGHDT, CDR2 YNNKEL (reference sequence). J gave up 7 bases and V 2 bases, and 7 bases lay outside the gene matches. The CDR3 loop spans 15 amino acids. The CDR3, as DNA: TGTGCCAGCAGCCAAAGGGACAGGGGTAGCGGTGGCTACACCTTC. Its protein is CASSQRDRGSGGYTF.

V is TRBV5-1 and J is TRBJ1-1; D not certain. Germline CDR1 reads SGHRS; CDR2 reads YFSETQ. Trimming took off 5 bases at V and 3 bases at J, with 11 bases between the two ends. The CDR3 is made up of 13 amino acids. The CDR3 sequence: CASRKGDYTEAFF. In DNA, the CDR3 is TGCGCCAGCAGGAAGGGAGACTACACTGAAGCTTTCTTT.

The chain uses TRBV6-1 and TRBJ2-4; D gene uncertain. The CDR3 spans 12 residues. Germline values: CDR1 MNHNS, CDR2 SASEGT. With 3 bases removed from V and 13 bases from J, the gap between germline ends came to 13 bases. Written as DNA, the CDR3 is TGTGCCAGCAGTGATTTCCAGGCGACGCAGTACTTC. It yields the protein CASSDFQATQYF.

This rearrangement joins TRBV11-2 to TRBJ2-7; D might be TRBD2 (5 bases). Looked up from germline, CDR1 is SGHAT and CDR2 is FQNNGV. There are 18 residues in the CDR3. V was cut by 3 bases and J by 6 bases, with 27 bases left in between. This CDR3 is CASSLFGVRQGLLGEQYF. Written as DNA, the CDR3 is TGTGCCAGCAGCTTGTTCGGGGTGCGGCAAGGCCTTCTCGGCGAGCAGTACTTC. The entire variable domain, with the rest obtained from reference TRBV11-2 and TRBJ2-7, is as follows: EAGVAQSPRYKIIEKRQSVAFWCNPISGHATLYWYQQILGQGPKLLIQFQNNGVVDDSQLPKDRFSAERLKGVDSTLKIQPAKLEDSAVYLCASSLFGVRQGLLGEQYFGPGTRLTVT.

V is TRBV6-5 and J is TRBJ1-2; D not resolved. The CDR3 consists of 14 residues. V gave up 4 bases and J gave up 4 bases, with 13 bases separating them. Per germline, CDR1 MNHEY and CDR2 SVGAGI. The CDR3 DNA follows: TGTGCCAGCAGTTCCCCCCGGGGTGGCTATGGCTACACCTTC. Translated, it gives CASSSPRGGYGYTF.